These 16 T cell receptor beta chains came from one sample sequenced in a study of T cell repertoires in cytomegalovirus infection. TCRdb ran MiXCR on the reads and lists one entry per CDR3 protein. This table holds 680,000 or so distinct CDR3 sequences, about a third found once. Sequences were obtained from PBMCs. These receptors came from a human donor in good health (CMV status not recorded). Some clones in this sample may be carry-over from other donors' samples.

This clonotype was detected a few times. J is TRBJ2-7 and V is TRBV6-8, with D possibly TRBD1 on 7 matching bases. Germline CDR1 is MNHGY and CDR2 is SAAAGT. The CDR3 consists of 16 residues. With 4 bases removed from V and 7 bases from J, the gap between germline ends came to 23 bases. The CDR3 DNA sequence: TGTGCCAGCAGTTTTCGGGGGACAGCCCAAGTTGGGGAGCAGTACTTC. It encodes CASSFRGTAQVGEQYF.

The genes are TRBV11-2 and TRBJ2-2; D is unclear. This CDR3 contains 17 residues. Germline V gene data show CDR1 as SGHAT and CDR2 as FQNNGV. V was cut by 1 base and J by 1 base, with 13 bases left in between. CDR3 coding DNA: TGTGCCAGCAGCTTAGTTTACCGCCCCAGGAACACCGGGGAGCTGTTTTTT. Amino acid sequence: CASSLVYRPRNTGELFF. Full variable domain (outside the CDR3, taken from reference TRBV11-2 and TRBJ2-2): EAGVAQSPRYKIIEKRQSVAFWCNPISGHATLYWYQQILGQGPKLLIQFQNNGVVDDSQLPKDRFSAERLKGVDSTLKIQPAKLEDSAVYLCASSLVYRPRNTGELFFGEGSRLTVL.

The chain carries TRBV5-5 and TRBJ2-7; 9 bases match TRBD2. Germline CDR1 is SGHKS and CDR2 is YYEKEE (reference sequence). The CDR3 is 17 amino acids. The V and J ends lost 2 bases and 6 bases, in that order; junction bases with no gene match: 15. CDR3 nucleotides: TGTGCCAGCAGCTTTCAGGCGGGGGGGTCTACGCCGGGCGAGCAGTACTTC. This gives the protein CASSFQAGGSTPGEQYF.

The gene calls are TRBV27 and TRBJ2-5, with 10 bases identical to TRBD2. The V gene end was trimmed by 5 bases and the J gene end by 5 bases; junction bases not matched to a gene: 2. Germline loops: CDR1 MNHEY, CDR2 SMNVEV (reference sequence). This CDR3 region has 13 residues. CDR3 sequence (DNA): TGTGCCAGCAGTCCAGCGGGAGGGGAGACCCAGTACTTC. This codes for CASSPAGGETQYF.

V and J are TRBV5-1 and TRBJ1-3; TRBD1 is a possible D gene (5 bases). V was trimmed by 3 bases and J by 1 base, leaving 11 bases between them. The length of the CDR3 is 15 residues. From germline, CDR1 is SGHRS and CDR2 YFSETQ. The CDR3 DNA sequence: TGCGCCAGCAGCTCCGATCAGGGATCTGGAAACACCATATATTTT. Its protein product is CASSSDQGSGNTIYF.

CDR3 coding DNA: TGTGCCAGCAGTTTTTCGGCTCGGCCGTGGACTGAAGCTTTCTTT. It is translated as CASSFSARPWTEAFF. V is TRBV12-3 or TRBV12-4 and J is TRBJ1-1; D call uncertain. This CDR3 is 15 amino acids long. V was clipped by 3 bases and J by 5 bases, with 16 bases between them.

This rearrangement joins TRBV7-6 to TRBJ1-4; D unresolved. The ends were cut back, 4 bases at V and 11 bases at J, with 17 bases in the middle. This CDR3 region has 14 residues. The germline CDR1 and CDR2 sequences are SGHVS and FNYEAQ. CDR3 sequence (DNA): TGTGCCAGCAGCTCCACGTCAGTGGACGATAAACTGTTTTTT. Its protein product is CASSSTSVDDKLFF.

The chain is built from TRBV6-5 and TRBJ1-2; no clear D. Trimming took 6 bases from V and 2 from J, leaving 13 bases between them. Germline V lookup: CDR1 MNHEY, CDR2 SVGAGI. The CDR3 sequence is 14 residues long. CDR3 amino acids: CASSLRAGNYGYTF. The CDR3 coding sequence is TGTGCCAGCAGCTTACGAGCGGGAAACTATGGCTACACCTTC.

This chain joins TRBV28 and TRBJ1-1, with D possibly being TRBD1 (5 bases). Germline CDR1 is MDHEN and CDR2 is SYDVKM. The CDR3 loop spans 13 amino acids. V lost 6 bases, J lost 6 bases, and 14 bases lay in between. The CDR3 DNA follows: TGTGCCAGCAGCATCAGGGTGGGGGCTGAAGCTTTCTTT. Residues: CASSIRVGAEAFF.

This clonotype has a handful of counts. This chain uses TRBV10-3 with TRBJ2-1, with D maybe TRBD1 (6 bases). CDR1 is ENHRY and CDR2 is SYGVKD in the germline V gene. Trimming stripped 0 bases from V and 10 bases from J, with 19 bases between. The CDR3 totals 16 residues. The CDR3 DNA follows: TGTGCCATCAGTGAGTCAAAGGGGGAGCAACCGCGGGAGCAGTTCTTC. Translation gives CAISESKGEQPREQFF.

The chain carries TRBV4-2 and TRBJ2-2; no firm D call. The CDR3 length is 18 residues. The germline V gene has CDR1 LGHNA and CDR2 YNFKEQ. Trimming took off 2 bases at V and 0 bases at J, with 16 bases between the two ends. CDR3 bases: TGTGCCAGCAGCCAATACAAAGGGTCGGCCACGAACACCGGGGAGCTGTTTTTT. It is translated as CASSQYKGSATNTGELFF.

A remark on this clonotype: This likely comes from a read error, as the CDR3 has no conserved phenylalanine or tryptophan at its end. In nucleotides, the CDR3 is TGCAGTGCTAGTGGGTTTCGGCGGGACCTGAACACTGAAGCTTTCTTA. It is translated as CSASGFRRDLNTEAFL. The J gene is TRBJ1-1, the V gene TRBV20-1, with a possible D match to TRBD1 (5 bases). CDR3 size: 16 residues. Trimming took 3 bases from V and 0 from J, leaving 17 bases between them. Germline lookup yields CDR1 DFQATT and CDR2 SNEGSKA (reference sequence).

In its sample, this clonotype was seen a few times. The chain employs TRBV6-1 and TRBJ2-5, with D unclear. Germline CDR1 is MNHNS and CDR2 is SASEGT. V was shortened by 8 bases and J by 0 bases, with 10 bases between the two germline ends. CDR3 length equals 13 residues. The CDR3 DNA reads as TGTGCCAGCCTCCCGGGTAACCAAGAGACCCAGTACTTC. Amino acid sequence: CASLPGNQETQYF.

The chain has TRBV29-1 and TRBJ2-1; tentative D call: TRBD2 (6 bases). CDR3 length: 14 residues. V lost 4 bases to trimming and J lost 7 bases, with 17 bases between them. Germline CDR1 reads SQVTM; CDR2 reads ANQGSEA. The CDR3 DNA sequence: TGCAGCGTTGGGGGCGGGATCCGGTCAAATGAGCAGTTCTTC. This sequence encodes CSVGGGIRSNEQFF.

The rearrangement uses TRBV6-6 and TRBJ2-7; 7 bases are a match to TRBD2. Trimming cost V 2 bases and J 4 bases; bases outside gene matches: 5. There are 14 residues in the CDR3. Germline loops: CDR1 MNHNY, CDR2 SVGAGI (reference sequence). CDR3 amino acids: CASSYGGVLYEQYF. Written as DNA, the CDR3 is TGTGCCAGCAGTTACGGGGGGGTATTATACGAGCAGTACTTC.

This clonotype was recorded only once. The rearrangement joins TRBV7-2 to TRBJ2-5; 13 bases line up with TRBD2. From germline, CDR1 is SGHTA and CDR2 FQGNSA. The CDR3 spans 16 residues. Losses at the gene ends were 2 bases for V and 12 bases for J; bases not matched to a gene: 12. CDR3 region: CASSLNLGTSGKKKYF. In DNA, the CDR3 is TGTGCCAGCAGCTTAAATTTGGGGACTAGCGGGAAGAAAAAGTACTTC.